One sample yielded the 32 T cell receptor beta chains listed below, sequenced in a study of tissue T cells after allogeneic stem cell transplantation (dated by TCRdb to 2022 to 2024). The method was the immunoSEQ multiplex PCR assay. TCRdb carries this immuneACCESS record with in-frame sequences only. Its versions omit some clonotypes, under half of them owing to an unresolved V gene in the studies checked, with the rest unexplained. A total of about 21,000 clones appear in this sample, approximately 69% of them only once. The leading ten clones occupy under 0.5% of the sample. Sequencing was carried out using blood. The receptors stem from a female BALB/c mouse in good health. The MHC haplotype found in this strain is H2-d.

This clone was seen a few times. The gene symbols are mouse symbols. CDR3 region: CASSPGTGNSGNTLYF. CDR3 DNA (partial): TGTGCCAGCAGTCCCGGGACAGGGAATTCTGGAAATACGCTCTAT. J is TRBJ1-3 and V is TRBV14; 9 bases line up with TRBD1. The read halts 1 residue ahead of the CDR3 end, with the missing end drawn from the germline J gene. Germline V gene data show CDR1 as SGHDT and CDR2 as FRDEAV. The V and J ends lost 4 bases and 0 bases, in that order; junction bases with no gene match: 5. The CDR3 runs to 16 residues.

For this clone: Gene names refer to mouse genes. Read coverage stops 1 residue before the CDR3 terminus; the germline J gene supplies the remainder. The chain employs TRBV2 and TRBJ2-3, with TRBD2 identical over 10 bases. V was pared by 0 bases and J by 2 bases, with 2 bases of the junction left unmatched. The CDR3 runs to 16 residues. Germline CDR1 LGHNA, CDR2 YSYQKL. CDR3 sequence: CASSQDWGGVAETLYF. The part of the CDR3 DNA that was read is TGTGCCAGCAGCCAAGACTGGGGGGGCGTTGCAGAAACGCTGTAT.

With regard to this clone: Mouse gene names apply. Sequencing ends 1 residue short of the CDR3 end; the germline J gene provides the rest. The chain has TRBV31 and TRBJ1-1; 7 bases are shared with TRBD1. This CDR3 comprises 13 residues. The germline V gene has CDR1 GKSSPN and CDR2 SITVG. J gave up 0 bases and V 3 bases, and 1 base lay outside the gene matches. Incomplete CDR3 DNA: TGTGCCTGGAGAGGGACAGCAAACACAGAAGTCTTC. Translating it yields CAWRGTANTEVF. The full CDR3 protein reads CAWRGTANTEVFF.

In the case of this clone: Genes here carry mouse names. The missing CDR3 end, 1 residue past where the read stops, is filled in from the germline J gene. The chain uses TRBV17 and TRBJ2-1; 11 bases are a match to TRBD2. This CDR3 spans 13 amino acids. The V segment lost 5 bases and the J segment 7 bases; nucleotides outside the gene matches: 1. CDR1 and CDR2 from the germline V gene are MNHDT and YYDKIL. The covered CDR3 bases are TGTGCTAGCAGTGGACTGGGGGGCGCTGAGCAGTTC. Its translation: CASSGLGGAEQF. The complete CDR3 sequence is CASSGLGGAEQFF.

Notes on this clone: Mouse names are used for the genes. CDR3 DNA (partial): TGTGCCAGCGGTGGGCAGGGGCATAATTCGCCCCTCTAC. Residues: CASGGQGHNSPLY. The entire CDR3 sequence reads CASGGQGHNSPLYF. The rearrangement joins TRBV13-2 to TRBJ1-6; possibly TRBD1 for D (6 bases). The read ends 1 residue early relative to the CDR3; the germline J gene fills the gap. TRBJ1-6 falls under the ORF class, with uncertain function. Germline V lookup: CDR1 NNHNN, CDR2 SYGAGS (reference sequence). Trimming took off 3 bases at V and 5 bases at J, with 9 bases between the two ends. CDR3 length: 14 residues.

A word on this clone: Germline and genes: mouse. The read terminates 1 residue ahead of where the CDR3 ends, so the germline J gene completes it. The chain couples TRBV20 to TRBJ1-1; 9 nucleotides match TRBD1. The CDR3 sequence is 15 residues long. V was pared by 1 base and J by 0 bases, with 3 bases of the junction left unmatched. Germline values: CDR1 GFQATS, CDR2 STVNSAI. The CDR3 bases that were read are TGTGGTGCTAGGGGACAGGGGGTTGCAAACACAGAAGTCTTC. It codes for CGARGQGVANTEVF. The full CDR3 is CGARGQGVANTEVFF.

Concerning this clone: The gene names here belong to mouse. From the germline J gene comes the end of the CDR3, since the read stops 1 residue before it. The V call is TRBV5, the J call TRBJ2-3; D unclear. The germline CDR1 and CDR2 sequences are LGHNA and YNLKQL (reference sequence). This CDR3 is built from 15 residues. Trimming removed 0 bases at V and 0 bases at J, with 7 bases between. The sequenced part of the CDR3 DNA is TGTGCCAGCAGCCAAGATTCCAATAGTGCAGAAACGCTGTAT. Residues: CASSQDSNSAETLY. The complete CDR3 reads CASSQDSNSAETLYF.

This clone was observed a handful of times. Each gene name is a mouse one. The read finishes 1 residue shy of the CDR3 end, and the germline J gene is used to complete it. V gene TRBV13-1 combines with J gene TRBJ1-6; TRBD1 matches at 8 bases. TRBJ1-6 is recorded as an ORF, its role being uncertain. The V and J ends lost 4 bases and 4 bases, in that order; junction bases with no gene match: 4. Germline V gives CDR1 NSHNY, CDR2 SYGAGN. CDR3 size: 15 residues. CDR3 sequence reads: CASSPGTGYNSPLYF. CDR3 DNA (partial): TGTGCCAGCAGTCCCGGGACAGGATATAATTCGCCCCTCTAC.

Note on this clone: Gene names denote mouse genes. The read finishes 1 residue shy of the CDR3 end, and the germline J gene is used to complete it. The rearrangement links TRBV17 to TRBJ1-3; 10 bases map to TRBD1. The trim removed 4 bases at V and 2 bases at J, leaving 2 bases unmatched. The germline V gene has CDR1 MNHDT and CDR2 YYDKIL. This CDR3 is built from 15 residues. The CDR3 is CASSKGQGAGNTLYF. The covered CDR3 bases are TGTGCTAGCAGTAAAGGACAGGGGGCTGGAAATACGCTCTAT. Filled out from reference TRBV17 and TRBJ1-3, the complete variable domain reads DTTVKQNPRYKLARVGKPVNLICSQTMNHDTMYWYQKKPNQAPKLLLFYYDKILNREADTFEKFQSSRPNNSFCSLYIGSAGLEYSAMYLCASSKGQGAGNTLYFGEGSRLIVV.

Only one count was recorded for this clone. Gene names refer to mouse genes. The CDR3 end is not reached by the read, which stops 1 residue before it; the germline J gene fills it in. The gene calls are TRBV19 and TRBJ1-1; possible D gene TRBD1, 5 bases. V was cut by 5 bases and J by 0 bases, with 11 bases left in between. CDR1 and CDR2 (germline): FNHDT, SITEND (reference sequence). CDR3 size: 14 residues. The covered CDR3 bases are TGTGCCAGCAGCCCCGACAGTGCAAACACAGAAGTCTTC. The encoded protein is CASSPDSANTEVF. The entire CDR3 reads CASSPDSANTEVFF. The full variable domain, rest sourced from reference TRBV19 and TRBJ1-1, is GGIITQTPKFLIGQEGQKLTLKCQQNFNHDTMYWYRQDSGKGLRLIYYSITENDLQKGDLSEGYDASREKKSSFSLTVTSAQKNEMAVFLCASSPDSANTEVFFGKGTRLTVV.

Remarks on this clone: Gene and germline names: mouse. The CDR3 DNA, read in part, is TGTGCCAGCAGCCAAGATTTTGGGGGGGGCTATGAACAGTAC. Its protein is CASSQDFGGGYEQY. The complete CDR3 protein is CASSQDFGGGYEQYF. The chain carries TRBV2 and TRBJ2-7; 8 bases agree with TRBD2. The read ends 1 residue before the CDR3 terminus; that terminus is restored from the germline J gene. The CDR3 spans 15 residues. Germline CDR1 LGHNA, CDR2 YSYQKL. V gave up 0 bases and J gave up 3 bases; unmatched junction bases: 4.

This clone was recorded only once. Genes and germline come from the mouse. The sequenced part of the CDR3 DNA is TGTGCCAGCAGTGAATTTGGGGGGGAAAGTCAAAACACCTTGTAC. Protein product: CASSEFGGESQNTLY. The entire CDR3 reads CASSEFGGESQNTLYF. This rearrangement joins TRBV13-3 to TRBJ2-4; 8 bases map to TRBD2. The read falls 1 residue short of the CDR3 end, and the missing part is taken from the germline J gene. The CDR3 covers 16 residues. Germline-derived CDR1 and CDR2 are NNHDY and SYVADS. Trimming at V came to 2 bases and at J to 0 bases, leaving 5 bases not matched to a gene.

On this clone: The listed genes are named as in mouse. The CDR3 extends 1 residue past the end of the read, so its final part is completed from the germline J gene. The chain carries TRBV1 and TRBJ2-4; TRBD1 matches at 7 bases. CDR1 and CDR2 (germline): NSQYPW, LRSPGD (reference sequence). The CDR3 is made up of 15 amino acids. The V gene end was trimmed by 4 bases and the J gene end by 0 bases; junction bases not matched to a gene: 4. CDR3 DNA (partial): TGCACCTGCAGTGGACAGGGACGTAGTCAAAACACCTTGTAC. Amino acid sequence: CTCSGQGRSQNTLY. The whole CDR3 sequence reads CTCSGQGRSQNTLYF.

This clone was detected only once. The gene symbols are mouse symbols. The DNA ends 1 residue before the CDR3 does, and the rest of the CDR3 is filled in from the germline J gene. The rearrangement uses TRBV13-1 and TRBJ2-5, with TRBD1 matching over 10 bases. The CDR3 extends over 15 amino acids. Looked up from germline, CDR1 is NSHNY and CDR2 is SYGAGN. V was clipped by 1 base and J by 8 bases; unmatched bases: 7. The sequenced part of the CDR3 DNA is TGTGCCAGCAGTGATTACCGGGACAGGGGTGGCACCCAGTAC. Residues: CASSDYRDRGGTQY. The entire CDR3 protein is CASSDYRDRGGTQYF.

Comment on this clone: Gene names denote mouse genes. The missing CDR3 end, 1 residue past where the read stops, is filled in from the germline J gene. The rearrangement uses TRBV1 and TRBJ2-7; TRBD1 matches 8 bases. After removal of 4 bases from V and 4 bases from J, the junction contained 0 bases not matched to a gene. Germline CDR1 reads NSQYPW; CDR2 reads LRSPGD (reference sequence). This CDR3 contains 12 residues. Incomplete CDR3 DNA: TGCACCTGCAGTGGACAGGGGTATGAACAGTAC. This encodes CTCSGQGYEQY. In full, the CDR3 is CTCSGQGYEQYF.

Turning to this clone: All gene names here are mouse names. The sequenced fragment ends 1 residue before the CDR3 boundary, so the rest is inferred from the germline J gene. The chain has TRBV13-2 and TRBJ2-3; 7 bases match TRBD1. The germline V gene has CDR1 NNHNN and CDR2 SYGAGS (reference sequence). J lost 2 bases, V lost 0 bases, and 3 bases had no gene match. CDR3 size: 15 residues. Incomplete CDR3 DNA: TGTGCCAGCGGTGATGTCAGGGGGAATGCAGAAACGCTGTAT. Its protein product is CASGDVRGNAETLY. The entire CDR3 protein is CASGDVRGNAETLYF.

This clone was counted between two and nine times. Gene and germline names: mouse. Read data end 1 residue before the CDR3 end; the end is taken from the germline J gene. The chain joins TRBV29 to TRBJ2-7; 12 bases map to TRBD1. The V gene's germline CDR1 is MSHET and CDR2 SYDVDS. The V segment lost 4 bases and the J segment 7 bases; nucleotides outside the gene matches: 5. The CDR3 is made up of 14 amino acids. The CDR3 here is CASSWGQGAREQYF. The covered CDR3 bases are TGTGCTAGCAGTTGGGGACAGGGGGCGAGAGAACAGTAC.

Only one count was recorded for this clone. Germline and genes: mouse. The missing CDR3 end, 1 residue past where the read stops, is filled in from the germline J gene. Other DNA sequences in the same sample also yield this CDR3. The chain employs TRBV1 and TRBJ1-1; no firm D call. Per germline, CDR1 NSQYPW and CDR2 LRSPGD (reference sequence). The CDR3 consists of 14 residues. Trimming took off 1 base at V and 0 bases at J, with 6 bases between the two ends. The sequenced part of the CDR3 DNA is TGCACCTGCAGTGCAGTCCAATCAAACACAGAAGTCTTC. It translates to CTCSAVQSNTEVF. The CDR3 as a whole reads CTCSAVQSNTEVFF. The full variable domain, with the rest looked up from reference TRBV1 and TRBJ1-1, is VTLLEQNPRWRLVPRGQAVNLRCILKNSQYPWMSWYQQDLQKQLQWLFTLRSPGDKEVKSLPGADYLATRVTDTELRLQVANMSQGRTLYCTCSAVQSNTEVFFGKGTRLTVV.

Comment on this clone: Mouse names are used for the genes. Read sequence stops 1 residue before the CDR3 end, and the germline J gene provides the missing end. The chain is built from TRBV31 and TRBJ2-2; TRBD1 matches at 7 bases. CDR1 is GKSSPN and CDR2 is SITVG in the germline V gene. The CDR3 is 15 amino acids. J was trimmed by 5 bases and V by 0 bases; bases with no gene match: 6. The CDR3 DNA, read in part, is TGTGCCTGGAGTCTCTCTGACAGGGTGACCGGGCAGCTCTAC. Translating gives CAWSLSDRVTGQLY. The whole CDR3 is CAWSLSDRVTGQLYF.

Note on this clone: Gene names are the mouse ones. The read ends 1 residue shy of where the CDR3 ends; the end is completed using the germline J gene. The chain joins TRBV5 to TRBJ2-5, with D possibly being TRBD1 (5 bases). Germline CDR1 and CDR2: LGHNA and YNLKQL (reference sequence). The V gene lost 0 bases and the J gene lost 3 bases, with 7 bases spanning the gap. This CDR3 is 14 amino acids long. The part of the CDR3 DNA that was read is TGTGCCAGCAGCCAAGACAGGGTACAAGACACCCAGTAC. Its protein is CASSQDRVQDTQY. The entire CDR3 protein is CASSQDRVQDTQYF.

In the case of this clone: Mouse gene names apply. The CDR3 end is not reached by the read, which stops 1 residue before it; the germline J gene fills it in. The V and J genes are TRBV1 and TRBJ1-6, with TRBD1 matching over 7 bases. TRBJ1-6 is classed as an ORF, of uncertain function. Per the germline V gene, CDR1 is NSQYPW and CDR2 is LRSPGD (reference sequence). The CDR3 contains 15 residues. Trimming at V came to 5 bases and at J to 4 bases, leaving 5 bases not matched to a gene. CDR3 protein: CTCSTRTGYNSPLYF. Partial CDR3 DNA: TGCACCTGCAGTACCCGGACAGGATATAATTCGCCCCTCTAC.

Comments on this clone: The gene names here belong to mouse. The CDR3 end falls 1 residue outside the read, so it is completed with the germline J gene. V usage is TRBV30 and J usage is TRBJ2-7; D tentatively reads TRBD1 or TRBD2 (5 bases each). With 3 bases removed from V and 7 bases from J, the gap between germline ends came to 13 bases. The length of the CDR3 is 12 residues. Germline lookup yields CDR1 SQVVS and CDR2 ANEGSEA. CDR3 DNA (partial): TGTAGTTCTAGGGGGGAAGTGAGGGAACAGTAC. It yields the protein CSSRGEVREQY. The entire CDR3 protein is CSSRGEVREQYF.

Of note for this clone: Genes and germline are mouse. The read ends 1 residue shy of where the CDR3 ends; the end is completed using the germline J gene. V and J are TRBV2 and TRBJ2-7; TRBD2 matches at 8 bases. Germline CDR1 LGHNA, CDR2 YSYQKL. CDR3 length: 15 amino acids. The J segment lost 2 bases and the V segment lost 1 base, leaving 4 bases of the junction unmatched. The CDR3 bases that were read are TGTGCCAGCAGCCAAGGCTGGGGGGCAACCTATGAACAGTAC. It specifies CASSQGWGATYEQY. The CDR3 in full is CASSQGWGATYEQYF.

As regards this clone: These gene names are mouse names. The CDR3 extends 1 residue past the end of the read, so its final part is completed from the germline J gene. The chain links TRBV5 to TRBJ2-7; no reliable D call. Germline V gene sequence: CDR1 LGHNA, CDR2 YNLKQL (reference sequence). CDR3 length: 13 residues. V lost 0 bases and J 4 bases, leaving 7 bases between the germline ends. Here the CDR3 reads CASSQDRKYEQYF. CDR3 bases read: TGTGCCAGCAGCCAAGACAGGAAATATGAACAGTAC.

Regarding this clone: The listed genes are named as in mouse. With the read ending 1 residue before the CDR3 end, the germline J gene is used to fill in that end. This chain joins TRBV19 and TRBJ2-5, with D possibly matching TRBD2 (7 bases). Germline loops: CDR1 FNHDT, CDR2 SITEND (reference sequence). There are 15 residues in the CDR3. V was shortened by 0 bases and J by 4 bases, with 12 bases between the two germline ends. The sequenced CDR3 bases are TGTGCCAGCAGTATAGTTGGGGGGCGCGAAGACACCCAGTAC. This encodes CASSIVGGREDTQY. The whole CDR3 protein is CASSIVGGREDTQYF.

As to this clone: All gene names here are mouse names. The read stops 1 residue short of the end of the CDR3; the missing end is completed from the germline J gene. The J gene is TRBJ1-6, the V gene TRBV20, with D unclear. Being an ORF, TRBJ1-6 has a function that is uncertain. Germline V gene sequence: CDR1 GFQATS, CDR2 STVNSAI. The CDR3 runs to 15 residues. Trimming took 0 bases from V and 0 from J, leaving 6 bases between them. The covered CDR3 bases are TGTGGTGCTAGGGATGGGAATTCCTATAATTCGCCCCTCTAC. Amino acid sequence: CGARDGNSYNSPLY. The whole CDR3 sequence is CGARDGNSYNSPLYF.

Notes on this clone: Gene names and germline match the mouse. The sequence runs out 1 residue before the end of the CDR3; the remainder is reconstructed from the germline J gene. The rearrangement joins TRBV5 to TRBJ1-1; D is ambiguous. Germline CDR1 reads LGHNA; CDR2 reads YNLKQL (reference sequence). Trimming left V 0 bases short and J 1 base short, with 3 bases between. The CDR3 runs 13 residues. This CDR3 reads CASSQDGNTEVFF. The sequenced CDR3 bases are TGTGCCAGCAGCCAAGATGGGAACACAGAAGTCTTC.

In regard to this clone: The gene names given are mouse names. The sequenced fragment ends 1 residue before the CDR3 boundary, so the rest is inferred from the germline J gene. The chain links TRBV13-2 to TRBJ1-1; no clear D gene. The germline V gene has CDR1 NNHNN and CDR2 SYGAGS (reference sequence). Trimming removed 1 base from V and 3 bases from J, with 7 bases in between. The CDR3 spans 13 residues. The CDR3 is CASGDPDHTEVFF. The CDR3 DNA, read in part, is TGTGCCAGCGGTGATCCGGATCACACAGAAGTCTTC.

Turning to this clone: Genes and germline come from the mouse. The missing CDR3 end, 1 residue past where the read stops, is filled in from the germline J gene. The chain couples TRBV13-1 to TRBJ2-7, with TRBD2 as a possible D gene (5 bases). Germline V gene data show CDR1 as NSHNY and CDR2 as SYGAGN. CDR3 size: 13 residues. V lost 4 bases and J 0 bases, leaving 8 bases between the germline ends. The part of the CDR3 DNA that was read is TGTGCCAGCAGTAATGGGGTCTCCTATGAACAGTAC. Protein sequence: CASSNGVSYEQY. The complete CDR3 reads CASSNGVSYEQYF.

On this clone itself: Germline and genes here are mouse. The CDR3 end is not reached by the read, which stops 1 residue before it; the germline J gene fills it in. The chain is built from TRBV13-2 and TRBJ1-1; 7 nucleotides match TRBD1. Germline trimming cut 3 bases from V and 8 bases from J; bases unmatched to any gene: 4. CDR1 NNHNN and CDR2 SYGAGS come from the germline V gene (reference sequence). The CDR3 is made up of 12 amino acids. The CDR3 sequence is CASGATGREVFF. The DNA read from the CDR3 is TGTGCCAGCGGTGCGACAGGGAGGGAAGTCTTC.

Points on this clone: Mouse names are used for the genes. CDR3 residues: CASSQVGAETLYF. Incomplete CDR3 DNA: TGTGCCAGCAGCCAAGTGGGTGCAGAAACGCTGTAT. The rearrangement uses TRBV5 and TRBJ2-3; D remains unclear. The read ends 1 residue shy of where the CDR3 ends; the end is completed using the germline J gene. The CDR3 sequence is 13 residues long. The V gene lost 1 base and the J gene lost 1 base, with 3 bases spanning the gap. Looked up from germline, CDR1 is LGHNA and CDR2 is YNLKQL (reference sequence).

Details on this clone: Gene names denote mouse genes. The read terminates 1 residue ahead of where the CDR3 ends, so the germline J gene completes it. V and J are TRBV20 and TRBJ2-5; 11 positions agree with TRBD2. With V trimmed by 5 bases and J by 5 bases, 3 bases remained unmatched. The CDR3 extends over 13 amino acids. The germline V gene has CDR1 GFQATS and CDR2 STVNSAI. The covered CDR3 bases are TGTGGTGCTTCGGACTGGGGGGTAGACACCCAGTAC. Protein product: CGASDWGVDTQY. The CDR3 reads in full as CGASDWGVDTQYF.